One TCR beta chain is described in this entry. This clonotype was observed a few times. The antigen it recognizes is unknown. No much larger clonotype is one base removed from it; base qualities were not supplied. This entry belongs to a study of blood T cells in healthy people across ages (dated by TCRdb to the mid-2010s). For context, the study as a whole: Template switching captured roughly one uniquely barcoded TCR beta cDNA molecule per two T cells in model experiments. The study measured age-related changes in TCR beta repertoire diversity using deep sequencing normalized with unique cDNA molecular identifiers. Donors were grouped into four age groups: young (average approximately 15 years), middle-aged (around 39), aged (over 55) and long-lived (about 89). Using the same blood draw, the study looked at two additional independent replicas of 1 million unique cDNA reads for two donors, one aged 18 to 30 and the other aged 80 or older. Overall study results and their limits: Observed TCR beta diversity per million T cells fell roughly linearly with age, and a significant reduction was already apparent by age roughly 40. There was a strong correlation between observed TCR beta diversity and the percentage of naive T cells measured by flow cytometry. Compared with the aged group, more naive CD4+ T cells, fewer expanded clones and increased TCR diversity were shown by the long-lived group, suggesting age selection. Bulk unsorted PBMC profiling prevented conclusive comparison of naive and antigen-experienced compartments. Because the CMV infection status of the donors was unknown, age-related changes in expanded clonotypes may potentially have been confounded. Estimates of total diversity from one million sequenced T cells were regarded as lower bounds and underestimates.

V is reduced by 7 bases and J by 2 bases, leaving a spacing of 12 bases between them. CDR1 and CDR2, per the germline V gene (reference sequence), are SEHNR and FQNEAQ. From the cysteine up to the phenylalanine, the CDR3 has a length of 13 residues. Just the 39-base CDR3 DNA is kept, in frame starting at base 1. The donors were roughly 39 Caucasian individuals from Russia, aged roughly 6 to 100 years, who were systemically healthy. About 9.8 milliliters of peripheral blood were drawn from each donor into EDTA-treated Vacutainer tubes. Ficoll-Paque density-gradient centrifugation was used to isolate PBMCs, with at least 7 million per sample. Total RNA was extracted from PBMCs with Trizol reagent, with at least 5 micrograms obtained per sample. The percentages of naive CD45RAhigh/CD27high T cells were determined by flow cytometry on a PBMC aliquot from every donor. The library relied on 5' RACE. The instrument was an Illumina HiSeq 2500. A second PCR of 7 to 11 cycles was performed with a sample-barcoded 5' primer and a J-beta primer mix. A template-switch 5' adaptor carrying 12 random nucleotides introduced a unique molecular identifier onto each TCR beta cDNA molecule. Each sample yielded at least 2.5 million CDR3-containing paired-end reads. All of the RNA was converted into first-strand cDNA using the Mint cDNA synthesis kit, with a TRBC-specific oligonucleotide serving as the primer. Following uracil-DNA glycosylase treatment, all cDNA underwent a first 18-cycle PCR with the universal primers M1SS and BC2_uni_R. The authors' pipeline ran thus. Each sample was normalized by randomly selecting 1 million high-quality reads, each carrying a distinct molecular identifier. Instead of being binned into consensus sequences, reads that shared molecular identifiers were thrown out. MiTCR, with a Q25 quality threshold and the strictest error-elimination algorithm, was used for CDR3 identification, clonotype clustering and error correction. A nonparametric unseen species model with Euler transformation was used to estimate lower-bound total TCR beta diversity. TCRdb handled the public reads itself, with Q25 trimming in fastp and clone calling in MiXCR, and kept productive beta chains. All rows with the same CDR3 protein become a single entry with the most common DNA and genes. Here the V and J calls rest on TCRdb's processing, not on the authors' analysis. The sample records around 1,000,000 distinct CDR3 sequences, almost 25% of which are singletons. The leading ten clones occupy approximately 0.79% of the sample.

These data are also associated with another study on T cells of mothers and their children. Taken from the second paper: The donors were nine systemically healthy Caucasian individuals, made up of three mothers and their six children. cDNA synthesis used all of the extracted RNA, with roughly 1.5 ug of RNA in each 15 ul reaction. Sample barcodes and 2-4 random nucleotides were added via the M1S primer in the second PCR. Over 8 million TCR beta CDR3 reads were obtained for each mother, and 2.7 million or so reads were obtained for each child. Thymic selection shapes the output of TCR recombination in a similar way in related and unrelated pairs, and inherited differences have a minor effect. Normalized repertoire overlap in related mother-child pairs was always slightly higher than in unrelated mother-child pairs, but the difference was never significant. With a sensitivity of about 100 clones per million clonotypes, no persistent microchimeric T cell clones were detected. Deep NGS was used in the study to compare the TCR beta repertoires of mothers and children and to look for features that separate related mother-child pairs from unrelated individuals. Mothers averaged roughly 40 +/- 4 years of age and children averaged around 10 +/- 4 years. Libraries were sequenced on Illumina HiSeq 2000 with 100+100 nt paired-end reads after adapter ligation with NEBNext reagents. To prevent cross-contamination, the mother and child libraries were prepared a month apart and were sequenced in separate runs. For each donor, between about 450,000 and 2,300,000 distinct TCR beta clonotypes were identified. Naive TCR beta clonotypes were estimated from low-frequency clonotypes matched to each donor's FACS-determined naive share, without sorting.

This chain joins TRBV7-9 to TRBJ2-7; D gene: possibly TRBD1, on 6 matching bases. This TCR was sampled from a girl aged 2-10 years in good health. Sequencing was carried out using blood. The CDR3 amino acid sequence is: CASTYRDTYEQYF. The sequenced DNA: TGTGCCAGCACCTACCGGGACACCTACGAGCAGTACTTC.